This TCR beta chain was identified during a study of neurological immune-mediated disorders. The study's findings and limits: In HTLV-1-associated myelopathy, TCR clonal expansion was greatest, and in multiple sclerosis it was least, below healthy controls. Private repertoires in all groups were suggested by the absence of shared CDR3 amino acid sequences among expanded clones across subjects.

Template-switch 5'RACE cDNA synthesis added a 10-nucleotide unique molecular identifier. TCRdb re-derived calls from the 5' RACE reads in MiXCR, one entry per CDR3 protein. Of some 48,000 distinct CDR3 sequences listed, 9% to 12% were seen once; the top ten hold 21%. This clonotype occurred many times. Its antigen is unidentified. Stored at -80 C, 2 million PBMCs were the source of the unsorted libraries. Losses at the gene ends were 2 bases for V and 7 bases for J; bases not matched to a gene: 10. CDR3 size: 16 residues. CDR1 KGHDR and CDR2 SFDVKD come from the germline V gene. The rearrangement uses TRBV24-1 and TRBJ1-2; 9 bases fit TRBD1. The receptor's source is a woman between 35 and 50 years old with HTLV-1-associated myelopathy (HAM/TSP). Sequencing was done on a sample of PBMCs. The CDR3 coding sequence is TGTGCCACCAGTGATTCCCAGGGGACAGGGCTTCTTGGCTACACCTTC. It codes for CATSDSQGTGLLGYTF.